A single sample is the source of the 25 T cell receptor beta chains below, sequenced in a study of shared clonotypes between healthy human individuals. Method: immunoSEQ multiplex PCR; TCRdb's copy keeps in-frame clones and lacks some. The table records roughly 2.1 million clones, about 92% of them present only once. Naive CD8 isolation took CD45RO-negative cells positively selected for CCR7 and excluded terminally differentiated effector memory CD45RA+ cells. The sequencing sample was made of naive CD8+ T cells from PBMCs. These receptors were obtained from a man younger than 30 in good health. Some clones in this sample may be carry-over from other donors' samples.

This chain connects TRBV27 to TRBJ1-1; no reliable D call. The CDR3 loop spans 13 amino acids. Germline CDR1 MNHEY, CDR2 SMNVEV (reference sequence). V was shortened by 8 bases and J by 3 bases, with 13 bases between the two germline ends. This chain's CDR3 is CASGIRDYTEAFF. Written as DNA, the CDR3 is TGTGCCAGCGGGATAAGAGATTACACTGAAGCTTTCTTT.

Note on this clone: The same CDR3 also results from other DNA sequences found in this sample. The CDR3 is CASSLDRGYEQYF. DNA of the CDR3: TGTGCCAGCAGCTTAGATCGCGGGTACGAGCAGTACTTC. The chain carries TRBV11-2 and TRBJ2-7; weak D call: TRBD2 (5 bases). The germline V gene has CDR1 SGHAT and CDR2 FQNNGV. The CDR3 has 13 amino acids. Deletions cut 0 bases from V and 4 bases from J, with 7 bases between.

The gene calls are TRBV13 and TRBJ1-2; D perhaps matches TRBD1 (5 bases). V was clipped by 3 bases and J by 7 bases, with 12 bases between them. Germline assignment: CDR1 PRHDT and CDR2 FYEKMQ (reference sequence). The CDR3 has 13 amino acids. This CDR3 reads CASSLRGGRGYTF. The CDR3 DNA sequence: TGTGCCAGCAGCTTGAGGGGTGGCCGTGGCTACACCTTC.

Worth noting for this clone: Other DNA variants within this sample encode the same CDR3. This chain joins TRBV15 and TRBJ2-7; a possible D gene is TRBD1 (6 bases). V was cut by 0 bases and J by 3 bases, with 9 bases left in between. This CDR3 comprises 14 residues. CDR1 and CDR2 from the germline V gene are LNHNV and YYDKDF (reference sequence). In nucleotides, the CDR3 is TGTGCCACCAGCAGAGATAGGGACAACTACGAGCAGTACTTC. Encoded protein: CATSRDRDNYEQYF. Filled out from reference TRBV15 and TRBJ2-7, the complete variable domain reads DAMVIQNPRYQVTQFGKPVTLSCSQTLNHNVMYWYQQKSSQAPKLLFHYYDKDFNNEADTPDNFQSRRPNTSFCFLDIRSPGLGDTAMYLCATSRDRDNYEQYFGPGTRLTVT.

The chain employs TRBV7-8 and TRBJ2-7; 7 positions agree with TRBD2. The V gene's germline CDR1 is SGHVS and CDR2 FQNEAQ. V was clipped by 1 base and J by 0 bases; unmatched bases: 6. CDR3 length: 16 residues. As DNA, the CDR3 is TGTGCCAGCAGCTTAGAGAGCGGGATGACCTCCTACGAGCAGTACTTC. This translates into CASSLESGMTSYEQYF.

This clone was counted a single time. This chain uses TRBV9 with TRBJ2-1, with D maybe TRBD2 (5 bases). V lost 0 bases and J 7 bases, leaving 11 bases between the germline ends. This CDR3 contains 14 residues. Germline CDR1 and CDR2: SGDLS and YYNGEE. The CDR3 DNA is TGTGCCAGCAGCGTAGTCAGGACGGGGAATGAGCAGTTCTTC. Translation: CASSVVRTGNEQFF.

This clone was seen a handful of times. This sequence joins TRBV28 and TRBJ2-2; D is undetermined. V lost 6 bases and J lost 1, with 15 bases in between. This CDR3 has 16 amino acids. CDR1 MDHEN and CDR2 SYDVKM come from the germline V gene. In DNA form, the CDR3 reads TGTGCCAGCAGCCCCCGGACGGTTGTGAACACCGGGGAGCTGTTTTTT. It is translated as CASSPRTVVNTGELFF.

This clone was seen a single time. The chain carries TRBV6-5 and TRBJ2-2; 8 bases fit TRBD1. Germline trimming cut 2 bases from V and 6 bases from J; bases unmatched to any gene: 8. The CDR3 length is 16 residues. Germline V gene data show CDR1 as MNHEY and CDR2 as SVGAGI. This CDR3 reads CASSYRGQGWAGELFF. In DNA, the CDR3 is TGTGCCAGCAGTTACCGAGGACAGGGTTGGGCCGGGGAGCTGTTTTTT.

In its sample, this clone was seen a few times. The chain has TRBV9 and TRBJ1-1; weak D call: TRBD1 (5 bases). CDR3 size: 17 residues. Trimming left V 0 bases short and J 5 bases short, with 20 bases between. Per germline, CDR1 SGDLS and CDR2 YYNGEE. The CDR3 bases are TGTGCCAGCAGCGTAGCTGGGGCAGGGTGGGGGGAAACTGAAGCTTTCTTT. Its translation is CASSVAGAGWGETEAFF.

V gene TRBV27 combines with J gene TRBJ2-7; D may be TRBD2 (6 bases). This CDR3 spans 15 amino acids. Looked up from germline, CDR1 is MNHEY and CDR2 is SMNVEV (reference sequence). V was shortened by 3 bases and J by 4 bases, with 16 bases between the two germline ends. This CDR3 reads CASSFSGEIRYEQYF. CDR3 DNA sequence: TGTGCCAGCAGTTTCTCGGGGGAGATCCGTTACGAGCAGTACTTC.

The chain employs TRBV27 and TRBJ2-7; perhaps D is TRBD1 or TRBD2 (6 bases each). CDR1 MNHEY and CDR2 SMNVEV come from the germline V gene (reference sequence). This CDR3 comprises 16 residues. Trimming stripped 0 bases from V and 2 bases from J, with 14 bases between. The DNA of the CDR3 is TGTGCCAGCAGTTTATCGTGGGGGGCGGGCACCTACGAGCAGTACTTC. Translated, it gives CASSLSWGAGTYEQYF.

V and J are TRBV27 and TRBJ1-5; the D is unclear. Germline values: CDR1 MNHEY, CDR2 SMNVEV (reference sequence). The CDR3 consists of 17 residues. The V end lost 6 bases, the J end lost 0 bases, and 18 bases lay between the germline ends. The CDR3, as DNA: TGTGCCAGCAGACTCACGGGAGGTCAGAATAGCAATCAGCCCCAGCATTTT. Translating gives CASRLTGGQNSNQPQHF.

The V and J genes are TRBV28 and TRBJ2-7; D unclear. The CDR3 spans 13 residues. The V and J ends lost 4 bases and 5 bases respectively, with 12 bases between them. The germline CDR1 and CDR2 sequences are MDHEN and SYDVKM. The chain's CDR3 is CASSSNPRDEQYF. CDR3 in DNA: TGTGCCAGCAGTTCTAACCCCCGGGACGAGCAGTACTTC.

The chain recombines TRBV2 with TRBJ1-4, with D perhaps TRBD1 (6 bases). Per germline, CDR1 SNHLY and CDR2 FYNNEI. The CDR3 is 15 amino acids. Trimming removed 2 bases from V and 4 bases from J, with 11 bases in between. The CDR3 spells CASSETGQDNEKLFF. The CDR3 DNA is TGTGCCAGCAGTGAAACGGGACAAGATAATGAAAAACTGTTTTTT.

The gene calls are TRBV27 and TRBJ2-1; D is perhaps TRBD1 or TRBD2 (5 bases each). CDR1 and CDR2 (germline): MNHEY, SMNVEV (reference sequence). V dropped 7 bases and J dropped 3 bases, with 25 bases sitting between them. The CDR3 loop spans 18 amino acids. The CDR3 sequence is CASTHPWGRGTSYNEQFF. CDR3 in DNA: TGTGCCAGCACCCATCCATGGGGCAGAGGAACTAGCTACAATGAGCAGTTCTTC.

This chain uses TRBV27 with TRBJ1-5, with D tentatively TRBD1 (6 bases). The germline V gene has CDR1 MNHEY and CDR2 SMNVEV (reference sequence). V was pared by 10 bases and J by 3 bases, with 19 bases between. The CDR3 runs to 15 residues. The CDR3 DNA reads as TGTGCCACTACCCTCGTAGGGGGTTCCAATCAGCCCCAGCATTTT. This codes for CATTLVGGSNQPQHF.

In the case of this clone: Within the sample, other DNA sequences also encode this same CDR3. The chain recombines TRBV15 with TRBJ2-3; D is unresolved. V lost 0 bases to trimming and J lost 0 bases, with 4 bases between them. From germline, CDR1 is LNHNV and CDR2 YYDKDF (reference sequence). The CDR3 has 14 amino acids. The CDR3 bases are TGTGCCACCAGCAGAGATCTTAGCACAGATACGCAGTATTTT. Encoded protein: CATSRDLSTDTQYF.

The chain uses TRBV5-4 and TRBJ2-7, with 13 bases aligning to TRBD2. V lost 4 bases, J lost 0 bases, and 10 bases stayed unmatched. Germline assignment: CDR1 SGHNT and CDR2 YYREEE (reference sequence). The CDR3 has 18 amino acids. The DNA for the CDR3 is TGTGCCAGCAGCGTTGGGTGGACTAGCGGGGGTTTCTCCTACGAGCAGTACTTC. Translated, it gives CASSVGWTSGGFSYEQYF.

In its sample, this clone was seen once. V gene TRBV15 combines with J gene TRBJ2-2; 14 bases agree with TRBD2. The CDR3 sequence is 20 residues long. The germline V gene has CDR1 LNHNV and CDR2 YYDKDF (reference sequence). After removal of 3 bases from V and 2 bases from J, the junction contained 11 bases not matched to a gene. Here the CDR3 reads CATSRETSGRAYINTGELFF. The CDR3, as DNA: TGTGCCACCAGCAGGGAGACTAGCGGGAGGGCCTATATCAACACCGGGGAGCTGTTTTTT.

The J gene is TRBJ1-5, the V gene TRBV25-1, with no clear D. The V and J ends lost 1 base and 2 bases respectively, with 3 bases between them. The CDR3 covers 13 residues. Germline CDR1 is MGHDK and CDR2 is SYGVNS. The CDR3 loop reads CASSEWGNQPQHF. CDR3 DNA: TGTGCCAGCAGTGAATGGGGCAATCAGCCCCAGCATTTT.

The CDR3 DNA follows: TGTGCCAGCAGCGTAGAGGGGCGGGGTAGCGGGAGACCCAATGAGCAGTTCTTC. This gives the protein CASSVEGRGSGRPNEQFF. The V call is TRBV9, the J call TRBJ2-1; 9 nucleotides align to TRBD2. J lost 6 bases, V lost 0 bases, and 13 bases had no gene match. The CDR3 has 18 amino acids. CDR1 and CDR2 from the germline V gene are SGDLS and YYNGEE.

Remarks on this clone: The same CDR3 arises from other DNA sequences in this sample as well. The chain uses TRBV7-9 and TRBJ1-1; 9 bases fit TRBD1. The CDR3 is 14 amino acids. CDR1 is SEHNR and CDR2 is FQNEAQ in the germline V gene (reference sequence). With 4 bases clipped from V and 4 bases from J, the junction kept 4 bases outside the gene matches. The CDR3 region is CASSSTGGRTEAFF. The CDR3 DNA reads as TGTGCCAGCAGCTCTACAGGGGGCCGCACTGAAGCTTTCTTT.

The chain couples TRBV7-9 to TRBJ1-4; D ambiguous. The germline V gene has CDR1 SEHNR and CDR2 FQNEAQ (reference sequence). V lost 6 bases, J lost 8 bases, and 13 bases lay in between. The length of the CDR3 is 13 residues. CDR3 nucleotides: TGTGCCAGCAGGAGTGGGGATCGGGAAAAACTGTTTTTT. Its protein product is CASRSGDREKLFF.

V gene TRBV7-3 combines with J gene TRBJ2-1; D is unresolved. The CDR3 extends over 15 amino acids. Trimming took 4 bases from V and 6 from J, leaving 16 bases between them. The germline V gene has CDR1 SGHTA and CDR2 FQGTGA. This chain's CDR3 is CASSSNHGPSNEQFF. Written as DNA, the CDR3 is TGTGCCAGCAGCTCGAACCACGGACCCAGCAATGAGCAGTTCTTC.

The rearrangement uses TRBV5-6 and TRBJ2-3, with D perhaps TRBD2 (6 bases). This CDR3 has 15 residues. The ends were cut back, 4 bases at V and 1 base at J, with 13 bases in the middle. Germline V CDR1 and CDR2: SGHDT, YYEEEE. In DNA form, the CDR3 reads TGTGCCAGCAGCCGGGGGACGAGTGGCACAGATACGCAGTATTTT. Translated, it gives CASSRGTSGTDTQYF.